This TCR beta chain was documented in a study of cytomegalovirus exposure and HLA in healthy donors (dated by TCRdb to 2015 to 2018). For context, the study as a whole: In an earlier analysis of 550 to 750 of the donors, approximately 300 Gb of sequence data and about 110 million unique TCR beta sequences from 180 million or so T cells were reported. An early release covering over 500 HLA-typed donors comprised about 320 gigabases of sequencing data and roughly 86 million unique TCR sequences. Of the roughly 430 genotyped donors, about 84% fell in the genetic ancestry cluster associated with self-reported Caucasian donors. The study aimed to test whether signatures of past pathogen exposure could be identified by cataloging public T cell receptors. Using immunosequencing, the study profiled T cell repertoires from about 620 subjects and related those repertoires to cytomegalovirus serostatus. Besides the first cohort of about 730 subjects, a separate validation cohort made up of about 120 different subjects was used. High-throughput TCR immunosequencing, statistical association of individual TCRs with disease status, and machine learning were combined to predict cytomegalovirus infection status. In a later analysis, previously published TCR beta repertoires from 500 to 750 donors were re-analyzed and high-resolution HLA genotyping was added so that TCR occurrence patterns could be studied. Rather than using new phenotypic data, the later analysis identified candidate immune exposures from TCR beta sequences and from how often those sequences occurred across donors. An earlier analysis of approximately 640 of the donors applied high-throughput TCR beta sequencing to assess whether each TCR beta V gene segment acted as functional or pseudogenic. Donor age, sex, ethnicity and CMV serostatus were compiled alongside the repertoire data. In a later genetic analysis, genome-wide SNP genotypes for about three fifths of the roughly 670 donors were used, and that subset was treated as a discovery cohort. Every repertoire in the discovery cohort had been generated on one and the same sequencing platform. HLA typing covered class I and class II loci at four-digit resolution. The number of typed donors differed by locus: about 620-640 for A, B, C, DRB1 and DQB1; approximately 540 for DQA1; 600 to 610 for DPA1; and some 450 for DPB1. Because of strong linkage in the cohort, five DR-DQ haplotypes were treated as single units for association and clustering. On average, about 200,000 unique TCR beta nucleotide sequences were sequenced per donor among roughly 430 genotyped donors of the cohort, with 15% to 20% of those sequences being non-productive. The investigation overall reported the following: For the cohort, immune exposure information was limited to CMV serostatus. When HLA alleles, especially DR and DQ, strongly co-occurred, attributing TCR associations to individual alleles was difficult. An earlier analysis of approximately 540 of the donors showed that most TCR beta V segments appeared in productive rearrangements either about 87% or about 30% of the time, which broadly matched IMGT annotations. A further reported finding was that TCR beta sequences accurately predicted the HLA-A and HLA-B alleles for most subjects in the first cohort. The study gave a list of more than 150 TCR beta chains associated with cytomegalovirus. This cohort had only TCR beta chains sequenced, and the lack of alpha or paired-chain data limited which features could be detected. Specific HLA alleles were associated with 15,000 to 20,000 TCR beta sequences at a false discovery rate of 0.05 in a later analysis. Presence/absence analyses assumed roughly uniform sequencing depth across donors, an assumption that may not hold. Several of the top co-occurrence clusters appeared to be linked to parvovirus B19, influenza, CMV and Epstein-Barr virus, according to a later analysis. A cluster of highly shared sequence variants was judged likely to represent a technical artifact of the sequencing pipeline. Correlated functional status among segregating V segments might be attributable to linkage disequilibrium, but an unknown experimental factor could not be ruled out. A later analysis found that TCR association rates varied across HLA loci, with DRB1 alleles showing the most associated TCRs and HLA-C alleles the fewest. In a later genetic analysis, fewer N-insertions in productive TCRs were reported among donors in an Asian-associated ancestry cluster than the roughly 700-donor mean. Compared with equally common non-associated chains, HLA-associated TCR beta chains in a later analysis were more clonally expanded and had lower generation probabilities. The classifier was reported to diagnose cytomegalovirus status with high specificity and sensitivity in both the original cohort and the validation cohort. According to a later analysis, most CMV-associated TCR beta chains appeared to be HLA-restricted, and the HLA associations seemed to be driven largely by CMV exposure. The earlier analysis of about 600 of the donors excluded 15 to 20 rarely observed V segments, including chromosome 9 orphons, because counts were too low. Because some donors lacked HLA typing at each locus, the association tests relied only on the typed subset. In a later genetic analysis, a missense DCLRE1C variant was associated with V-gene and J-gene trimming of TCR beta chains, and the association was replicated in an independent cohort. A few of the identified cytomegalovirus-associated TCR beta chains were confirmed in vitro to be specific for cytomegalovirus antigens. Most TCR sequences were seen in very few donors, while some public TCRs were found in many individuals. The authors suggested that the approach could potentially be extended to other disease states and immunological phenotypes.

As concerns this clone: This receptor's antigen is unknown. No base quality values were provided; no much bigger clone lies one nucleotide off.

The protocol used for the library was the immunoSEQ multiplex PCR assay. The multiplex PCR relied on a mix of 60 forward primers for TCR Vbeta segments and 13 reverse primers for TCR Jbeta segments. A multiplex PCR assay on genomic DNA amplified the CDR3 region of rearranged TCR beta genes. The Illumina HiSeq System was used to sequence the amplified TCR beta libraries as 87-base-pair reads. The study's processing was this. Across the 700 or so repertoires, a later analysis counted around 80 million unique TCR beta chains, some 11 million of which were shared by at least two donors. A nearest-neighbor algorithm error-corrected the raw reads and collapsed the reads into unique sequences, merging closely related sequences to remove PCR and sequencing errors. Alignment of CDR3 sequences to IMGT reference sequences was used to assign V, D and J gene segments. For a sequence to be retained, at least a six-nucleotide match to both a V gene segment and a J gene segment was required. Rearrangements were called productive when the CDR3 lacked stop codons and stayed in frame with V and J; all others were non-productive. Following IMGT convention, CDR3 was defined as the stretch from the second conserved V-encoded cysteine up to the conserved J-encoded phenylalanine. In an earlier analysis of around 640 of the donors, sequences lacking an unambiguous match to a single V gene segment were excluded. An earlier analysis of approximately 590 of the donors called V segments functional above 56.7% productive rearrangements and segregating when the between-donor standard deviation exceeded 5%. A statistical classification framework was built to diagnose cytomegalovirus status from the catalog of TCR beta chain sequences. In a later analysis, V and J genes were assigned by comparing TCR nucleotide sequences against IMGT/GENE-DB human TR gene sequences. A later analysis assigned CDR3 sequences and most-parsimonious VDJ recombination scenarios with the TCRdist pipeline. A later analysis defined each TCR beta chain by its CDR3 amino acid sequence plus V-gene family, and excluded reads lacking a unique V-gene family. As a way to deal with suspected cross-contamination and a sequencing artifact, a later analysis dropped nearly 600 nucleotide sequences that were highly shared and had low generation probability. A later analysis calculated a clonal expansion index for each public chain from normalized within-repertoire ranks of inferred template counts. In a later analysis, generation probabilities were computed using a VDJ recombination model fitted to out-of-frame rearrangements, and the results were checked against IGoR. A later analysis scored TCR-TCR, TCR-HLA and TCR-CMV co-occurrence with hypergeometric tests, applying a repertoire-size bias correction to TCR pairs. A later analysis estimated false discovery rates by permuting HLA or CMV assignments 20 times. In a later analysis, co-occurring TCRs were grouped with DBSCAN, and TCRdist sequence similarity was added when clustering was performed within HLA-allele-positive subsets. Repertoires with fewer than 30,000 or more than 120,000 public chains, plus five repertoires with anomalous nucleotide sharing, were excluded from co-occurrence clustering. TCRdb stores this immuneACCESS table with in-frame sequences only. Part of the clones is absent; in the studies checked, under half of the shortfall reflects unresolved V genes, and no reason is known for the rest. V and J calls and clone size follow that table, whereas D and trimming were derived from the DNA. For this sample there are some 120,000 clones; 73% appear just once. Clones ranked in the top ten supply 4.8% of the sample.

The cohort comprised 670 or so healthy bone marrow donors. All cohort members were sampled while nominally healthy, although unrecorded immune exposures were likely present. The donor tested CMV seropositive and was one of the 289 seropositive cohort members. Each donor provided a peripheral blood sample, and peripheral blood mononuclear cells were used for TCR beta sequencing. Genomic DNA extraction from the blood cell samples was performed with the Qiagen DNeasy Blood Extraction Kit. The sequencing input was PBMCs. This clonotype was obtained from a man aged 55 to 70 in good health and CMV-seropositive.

The CDR3 protein: CAPSGTGVPYEQYF. The sequence in DNA is TGTGCCCCCTCCGGGACAGGGGTCCCCTACGAGCAGTACTTC. In this chain, TRBV6-4 is recombined with TRBJ2-7, and 10 junctional nucleotides match TRBD1. The junction shows trimming of 11 bases on V and 2 bases on J, and the gene matches do not reach 9 bases of it. The germline V gene sets CDR1 to MRHNA and CDR2 to SNTAGT. From the cysteine up to the phenylalanine, the CDR3 has a length of 14 residues. Of all the DNA, just the CDR3 is kept, 42 bases in frame from base 1.